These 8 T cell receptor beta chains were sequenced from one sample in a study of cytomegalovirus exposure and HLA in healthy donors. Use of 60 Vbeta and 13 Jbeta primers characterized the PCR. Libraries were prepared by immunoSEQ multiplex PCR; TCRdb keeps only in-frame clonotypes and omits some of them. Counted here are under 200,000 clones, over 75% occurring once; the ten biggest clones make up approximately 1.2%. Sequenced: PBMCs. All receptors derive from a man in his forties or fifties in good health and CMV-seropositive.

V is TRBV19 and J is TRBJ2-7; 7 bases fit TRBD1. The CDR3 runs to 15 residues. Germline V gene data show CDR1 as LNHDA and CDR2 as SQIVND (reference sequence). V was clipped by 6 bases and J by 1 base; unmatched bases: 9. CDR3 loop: CASRPGTDPSYEQYF. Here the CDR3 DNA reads TGTGCCAGTAGGCCCGGGACAGACCCTTCCTACGAGCAGTACTTC. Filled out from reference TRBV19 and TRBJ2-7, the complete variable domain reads DGGITQSPKYLFRKEGQNVTLSCEQNLNHDAMYWYRQDPGQGLRLIYYSQIVNDFQKGDIAEGYSVSREKKESFPLTVTSAQKNPTAFYLCASRPGTDPSYEQYFGPGTRLTVT.

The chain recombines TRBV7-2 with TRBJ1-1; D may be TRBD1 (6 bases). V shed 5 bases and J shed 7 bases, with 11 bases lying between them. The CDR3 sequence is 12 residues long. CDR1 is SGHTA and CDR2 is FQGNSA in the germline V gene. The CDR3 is CASSAQGGEAFF. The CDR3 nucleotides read TGTGCCAGCAGCGCGCAAGGGGGTGAAGCTTTCTTT. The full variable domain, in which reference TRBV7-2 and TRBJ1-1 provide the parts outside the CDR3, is GAGVSQSPSNKVTEKGKDVELRCDPISGHTALYWYRQSLGQGLEFLIYFQGNSAPDKSGLPSDRFSAERTGGSVSTLTIQRTQQEDSAVYLCASSAQGGEAFFGQGTRLTVV.

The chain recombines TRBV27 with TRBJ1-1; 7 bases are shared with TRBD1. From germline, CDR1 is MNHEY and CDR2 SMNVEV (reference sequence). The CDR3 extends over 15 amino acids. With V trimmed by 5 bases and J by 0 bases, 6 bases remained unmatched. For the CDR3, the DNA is TGTGCCAGCAGTCCCCGGACAGGTTTGAACACTGAAGCTTTCTTT. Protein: CASSPRTGLNTEAFF.

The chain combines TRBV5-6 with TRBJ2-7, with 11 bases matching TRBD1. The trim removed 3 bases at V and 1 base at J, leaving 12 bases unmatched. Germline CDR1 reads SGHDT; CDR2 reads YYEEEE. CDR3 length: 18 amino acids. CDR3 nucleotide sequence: TGTGCCAGCAGCTCCTCCGGGACAGGGGGTCTCGTGTCCTACGAGCAGTACTTC. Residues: CASSSSGTGGLVSYEQYF.

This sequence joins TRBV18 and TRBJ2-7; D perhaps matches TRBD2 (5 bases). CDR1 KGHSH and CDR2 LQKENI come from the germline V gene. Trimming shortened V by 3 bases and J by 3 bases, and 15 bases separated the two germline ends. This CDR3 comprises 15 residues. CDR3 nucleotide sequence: TGTGCCAGCTCACCCAACCCGGGAACCGACTACGAGCAGTACTTC. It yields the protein CASSPNPGTDYEQYF.

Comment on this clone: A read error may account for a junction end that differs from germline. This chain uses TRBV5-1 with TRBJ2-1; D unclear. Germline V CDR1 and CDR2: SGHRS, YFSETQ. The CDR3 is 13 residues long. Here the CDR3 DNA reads TGCGCCAGCAGCTTCGACTCCCACAATGAGCAGTTCTTC. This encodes CASSFDSHNEQFF.

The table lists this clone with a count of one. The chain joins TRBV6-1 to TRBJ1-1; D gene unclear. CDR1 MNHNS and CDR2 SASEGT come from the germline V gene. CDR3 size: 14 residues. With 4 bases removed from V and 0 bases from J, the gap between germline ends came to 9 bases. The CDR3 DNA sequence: TGTGCCAGCAGTGCGGGGTTCGTGAACACTGAAGCTTTCTTT. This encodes CASSAGFVNTEAFF.

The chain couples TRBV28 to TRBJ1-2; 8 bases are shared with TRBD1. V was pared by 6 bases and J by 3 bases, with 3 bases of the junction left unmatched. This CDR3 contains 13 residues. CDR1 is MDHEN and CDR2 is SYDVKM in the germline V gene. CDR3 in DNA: TGTGCCAGCAGGACAGGGGATTACTATGGCTACACCTTC. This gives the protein CASRTGDYYGYTF.